Detailed here is one T cell receptor beta chain. The clone's antigen remains unknown. Base qualities were left out, and no much larger clone turns up one base away. Deep-level sequencing was performed on ex vivo total memory CD4+ samples, with a detection sensitivity of one cell in 200,000. The QIAamp DNA Micro Kit was used to extract genomic DNA from cell pellets, and spectrophotometry was used to check the DNA quantity and purity. The immunoSEQ multiplex PCR assay was used to amplify TCR Vbeta CDR3 regions. The Illumina HiSeq platform was used to sequence the amplicons. Each retrieved sequence was 87 nucleotides long and included the CDR3 region. From the authors' description of their analysis: A clonotype was defined as a unique productive TCR Vbeta nucleotide sequence and was quantified by productive template frequency from ImmunoSEQ Analyzer V3.0. A threshold set at the top 5th percentile of each frequency-ranked repertoire was used to define expanded clonotypes. The R package fossil was used to compute repertoire overlap as Chao-Jaccard, and the R package MASS was used to visualize the overlap by nonmetric multidimensional scaling. TCRdb limited this immuneACCESS table to in-frame rearrangements with V and J called. A share of clones is missing; checked studies link under half to unresolved V genes, and the rest is unexplained. V and J calls and clone size are given by that table; D and trimming were obtained from the DNA. The sample includes some 30,000 clones, with approximately 82% observed a single time. The ten largest clones add up to 1.7% of the sample.

Relative to germline, V is 4 bases shorter and J is 2 bases shorter, with 15 bases between their ends. Per the germline V gene, SGHVS is the CDR1 and FQNEAQ is the CDR2. The CDR3 holds 15 amino acids from the cysteine to the phenylalanine. Only the CDR3 portion is preserved as DNA: 45 bases, with reading frame beginning at the first base. The entry originates in a study of human CD4 T cells and Enterobacteriaceae (TCRdb year 2020). Findings and caveats that apply to the study as a whole: The reactivity of ex vivo clonotypes was inferred solely by matching the nucleotide sequences of those clonotypes to CFSE-low cultures from the same donors. Ex vivo, broadly cross-reactive clonotypes appeared more expanded than specific ones, with about 55% of the 19 and 21 of 34 in the top 5%.

Memory CD4+ T cells, defined as all CD4+ cells other than CD45RA+CCR7+CD95- naive cells, were FACS-sorted on a FACSAria III to a purity of over 95%. Blood from healthy donors came from blood donation centers in Switzerland. Total CD4+ T cells and monocytes were enriched by positive selection with CD4 and CD14 magnetic microbeads. Before sorting, CD8+, CD14+, CD16+, CD56+, CD19+ and CD25-bright cells were excluded. To assess in vivo expansion of bacteria-reactive clonotypes, total memory CD4+ T cells from two blood donors were sequenced directly ex vivo. Isolation of peripheral blood mononuclear cells from donor blood was performed with Ficoll-Paque Plus.

Rearrangement joined TRBV7-8 to TRBJ2-7, with no confident D gene call. The TCR was taken from a human donor in good health. The sequenced sample consisted of memory CD4+ T cells from blood. The sample's cell subset or site label is to be understood as: total memory CD4 T cells sorted directly ex vivo, unstimulated. The encoded CDR3 is CASSSSRTRTYEQYF. The nucleotide sequence is TGTGCCAGCAGCTCGAGCCGGACCCGTACCTACGAGCAGTACTTC.